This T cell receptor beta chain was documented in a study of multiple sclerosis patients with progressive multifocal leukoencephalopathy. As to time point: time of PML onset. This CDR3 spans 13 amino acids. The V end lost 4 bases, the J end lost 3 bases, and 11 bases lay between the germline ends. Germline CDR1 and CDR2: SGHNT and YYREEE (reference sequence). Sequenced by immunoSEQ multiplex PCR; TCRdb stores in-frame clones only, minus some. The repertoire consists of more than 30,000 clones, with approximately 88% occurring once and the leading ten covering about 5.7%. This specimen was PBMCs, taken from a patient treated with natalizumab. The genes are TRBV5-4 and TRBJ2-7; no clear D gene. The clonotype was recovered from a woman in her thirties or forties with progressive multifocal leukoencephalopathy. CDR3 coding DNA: TGTGCCAGCAGCCTGGACGGGTTCTACGAGCAGTACTTC. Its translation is CASSLDGFYEQYF.